The 20 T cell receptor beta chains below were found in one sample sequenced in a study of T cell changes during pregnancy in multiple sclerosis. Clones were read by immunoSEQ multiplex PCR, and TCRdb kept only the in-frame ones, dropping some. The sample lists more than 60,000 clones; 90% to 95% were seen once. The sequences come from peripheral blood, collected before pregnancy. The origin of the receptors is a female donor with multiple sclerosis, enrolled in a pregnancy study.

The CDR3, as DNA: TGTGCCTGGAGTGTACGTCTACGCGCAGGGAATGGTGCTCCCCTCCACTTT. It encodes CAWSVRLRAGNGAPLHF. The chain carries TRBV30 and TRBJ1-6; tentative D call: TRBD1 (5 bases). The CDR3 has 17 residues. The V end lost 0 bases, the J end lost 13 bases, and 25 bases lay between the germline ends. Germline V gives CDR1 GTSNPN, CDR2 SVGIG (reference sequence).

This chain connects TRBV7-2 to TRBJ1-1; D not resolved. The CDR3 sequence is 12 residues long. V was pared by 1 base and J by 7 bases, with 7 bases between. Germline V gene lookup returns CDR1 SGHTA and CDR2 FQGNSA. The CDR3 DNA follows: TGTGCCAGCAGCTTAGGGTCTAGTGAAGCTTTCTTT. It is translated as CASSLGSSEAFF.

This clone was seen more than once but under ten times. J is TRBJ1-1 and V is TRBV5-6; a weak D match, TRBD1 (6 bases). This CDR3 spans 11 amino acids. Trimming removed 6 bases from V and 10 bases from J, with 13 bases in between. Germline V gene data show CDR1 as SGHDT and CDR2 as YYEEEE. The DNA for the CDR3 is TGTGCCAGCACCATAGGGGGTACAGCTTTCTTT. This codes for CASTIGGTAFF.

CDR3 nucleotides: TGTGCCAGCAGCTTGTTACAGGGAATCTATGGCTACACCTTC. Translated: CASSLLQGIYGYTF. The chain couples TRBV5-6 to TRBJ1-2; D might be TRBD1 (6 bases). Between the trimmed V and J ends, which lost 1 base and 4 bases, there was a span of 11 bases. Germline V gene sequence: CDR1 SGHDT, CDR2 YYEEEE. The CDR3 loop spans 14 amino acids.

The V call is TRBV7-9, the J call TRBJ1-2; 7 bases align to TRBD1. V lost 8 bases, J lost 2 bases, and 8 bases stayed unmatched. CDR3 size: 14 residues. Germline assignment: CDR1 SEHNR and CDR2 FQNEAQ (reference sequence). The CDR3 DNA reads TGTGCCAGCGCGGGACAGCCGGCAAACTATGGCTACACCTTC. It is translated as CASAGQPANYGYTF.

The chain links TRBV15 to TRBJ2-5, with D maybe TRBD2 (6 bases). CDR1 is LNHNV and CDR2 is YYDKDF in the germline V gene (reference sequence). This CDR3 is 14 amino acids long. Deletions cut 1 base from V and 5 bases from J, with 11 bases between. The CDR3 here is CATSRAGGAETQYF. CDR3 in DNA: TGTGCCACCAGCAGAGCTGGCGGGGCGGAGACCCAGTACTTC.

V usage is TRBV5-1 and J usage is TRBJ2-7, with D possibly being TRBD1 (6 bases). Germline V gene sequence: CDR1 SGHRS, CDR2 YFSETQ. The V end was cut by 4 bases, the J end by 1 base, with 12 bases between. The length of the CDR3 is 14 residues. The chain's CDR3 is CASSHRETSYEQYF. Written as DNA, the CDR3 is TGCGCCAGCAGCCACAGGGAAACATCCTACGAGCAGTACTTC. Full variable domain (outside the CDR3, taken from reference TRBV5-1 and TRBJ2-7): KAGVTQTPRYLIKTRGQQVTLSCSPISGHRSVSWYQQTPGQGLQFLFEYFSETQRNKGNFPGRFSGRQFSNSRSEMNVSTLELGDSALYLCASSHRETSYEQYFGPGTRLTVT.

The chain uses TRBV19 and TRBJ1-1; 7 bases map to TRBD1. Germline V gene sequence: CDR1 LNHDA, CDR2 SQIVND (reference sequence). V was clipped by 5 bases and J by 1 base; unmatched bases: 1. The CDR3 has 13 amino acids. The CDR3 sequence: CASSSGGNTEAFF. CDR3 bases: TGTGCCAGTAGTTCAGGGGGGAACACTGAAGCTTTCTTT.

The chain joins TRBV5-4 to TRBJ2-7; D remains unclear. Per the germline V gene, CDR1 is SGHNT and CDR2 is YYREEE (reference sequence). There are 12 residues in the CDR3. Trimming removed 4 bases from V and 5 bases from J, with 10 bases in between. In DNA form, the CDR3 reads TGTGCCAGCAGCGCTGGTGACAACGAGCAGTACTTC. Its translation is CASSAGDNEQYF.

This clone occurred once. The chain recombines TRBV30 with TRBJ1-1, with D unclear. The CDR3 consists of 13 residues. The V and J ends lost 4 bases and 1 base respectively, with 10 bases between them. The V gene's germline CDR1 is GTSNPN and CDR2 SVGIG (reference sequence). CDR3 sequence: CAWNLDQNTEAFF. DNA of the CDR3: TGTGCCTGGAACCTAGATCAGAACACTGAAGCTTTCTTT.

This chain uses TRBV6-5 with TRBJ1-3, with D possibly being TRBD1 (5 bases). This CDR3 has 16 amino acids. CDR1 MNHEY and CDR2 SVGAGI come from the germline V gene. V dropped 1 base and J dropped 4 bases, with 14 bases sitting between them. This CDR3 is CASSYFPGQGGNTIYF. The CDR3 nucleotides read TGTGCCAGCAGTTACTTTCCAGGACAAGGCGGAAACACCATATATTTT.

V is TRBV6-5 and J is TRBJ2-5; D possibly corresponds to TRBD1 (6 bases). There are 14 residues in the CDR3. Germline values: CDR1 MNHEY, CDR2 SVGAGI. With 7 bases removed from V and 5 bases from J, the gap between germline ends came to 17 bases. The CDR3 reads CASKQQGLGETQYF. The DNA for the CDR3 is TGTGCCAGCAAACAACAGGGATTGGGGGAGACCCAGTACTTC.

The gene calls are TRBV5-1 and TRBJ1-1, with unresolved D. V lost 0 bases to trimming and J lost 4 bases, with 10 bases between them. The CDR3 extends over 14 amino acids. The germline V gene encodes CDR1 SGHRS and CDR2 YFSETQ. The CDR3 DNA reads TGCGCCAGCAGCTTGGTCGGAACGGGCACTGAAGCTTTCTTT. Translated: CASSLVGTGTEAFF. Complete variable domain (other parts from reference TRBV5-1 and TRBJ1-1): KAGVTQTPRYLIKTRGQQVTLSCSPISGHRSVSWYQQTPGQGLQFLFEYFSETQRNKGNFPGRFSGRQFSNSRSEMNVSTLELGDSALYLCASSLVGTGTEAFFGQGTRLTVV.

The chain couples TRBV7-2 to TRBJ2-3, with D hard to call. Trimming removed 1 base from V and 1 base from J, with 9 bases in between. The CDR3 contains 15 residues. CDR1 SGHTA and CDR2 FQGNSA come from the germline V gene. The DNA of the CDR3 is TGTGCCAGCAGCTTAGAGCTCCTCGGCACAGATACGCAGTATTTT. It encodes CASSLELLGTDTQYF.

J is TRBJ1-1 and V is TRBV7-9; possible D gene TRBD1, 6 bases. This CDR3 is built from 16 residues. The ends were cut back, 0 bases at V and 1 base at J, with 12 bases in the middle. Germline CDR1 is SEHNR and CDR2 is FQNEAQ (reference sequence). The CDR3 loop is CASSLAAGVRNTEAFF. The CDR3 DNA reads TGTGCCAGCAGCTTAGCCGCAGGGGTTCGGAACACTGAAGCTTTCTTT.

V gene TRBV10-2 combines with J gene TRBJ2-7; TRBD1 agrees at 9 bases. The V and J ends lost 8 bases and 5 bases, in that order; junction bases with no gene match: 10. The germline CDR1 and CDR2 sequences are WSHSY and SAAADI. The CDR3 has 14 amino acids. The CDR3 spells CASSVSGTGNEQYF. For the CDR3, the DNA is TGCGCCAGCTCTGTATCCGGGACAGGGAACGAGCAGTACTTC.

Only a few counts were recorded for this clone. The chain recombines TRBV4-1 with TRBJ1-2; unclear D gene. The CDR3 extends over 15 amino acids. The V end lost 2 bases, the J end lost 4 bases, and 14 bases lay between the germline ends. Per germline, CDR1 MGHRA and CDR2 YSYEKL. This CDR3 reads CASSQSAALGYGYTF. The DNA for the CDR3 is TGCGCCAGCAGCCAAAGTGCGGCGTTGGGCTATGGCTACACCTTC.

The rearrangement uses TRBV7-9 and TRBJ2-7, with 7 bases identical to TRBD1. J lost 0 bases, V lost 6 bases, and 8 bases had no gene match. Germline V gene lookup returns CDR1 SEHNR and CDR2 FQNEAQ (reference sequence). This CDR3 has 15 residues. CDR3 coding DNA: TGTGCCAGCAGTTCACAGGGGTCAGTCTCCTACGAGCAGTACTTC. It translates to CASSSQGSVSYEQYF.

This chain connects TRBV7-2 to TRBJ2-7; D call uncertain. CDR1 is SGHTA, CDR2 FQGNSA, per germline. CDR3 length equals 11 residues. V lost 4 bases and J lost 5, with 6 bases in between. In DNA form, the CDR3 reads TGTGCCAGCAGCTCGTTCGACGAGCAGTACTTC. Its protein is CASSSFDEQYF.

This clone showed up just once. Sequence at one end of the junction differs from germline and may be a read error. Other DNA sequences of this sample code for an identical CDR3. The chain uses TRBV12-5 and TRBJ2-7, with D possibly TRBD1 on 6 matching bases. Germline values: CDR1 LGHNT, CDR2 FRNRAP. CDR3 length: 14 amino acids. CDR3 amino acids: CASGLLGAQGEQYF. Here the CDR3 DNA reads TGTGCTAGCGGTTTGCTGGGGGCGCAGGGCGAGCAGTACTTC.